This T cell receptor (beta chain) was captured by sequencing in a study of T cells in Graves' hyperthyroidism and ophthalmopathy (dated by TCRdb to about 2019). The study in broad terms: Peripheral blood samples were taken at initial diagnosis, before any treatment was given. To identify distinguishing TCR V-J signatures, a discovery cohort of about 100 patients was used, comprising 43 with Graves' ophthalmopathy and 57 with stable Graves' hyperthyroidism. Prospective prediction of ophthalmopathy was tested in an independent validation cohort consisting of 18 to 20 hyperthyroidism patients and around 17 patients who later progressed to ophthalmopathy. The 100 or so discovery patients were randomly split 7:3 into training and test sets. Thyroid tissue and blood T-cell repertoires from six Graves' hyperthyroidism patients were also compared in the study. After sampling, hyperthyroidism patients received methimazole starting at 30 mg daily, and ophthalmopathy patients received high-dose intravenous methylprednisolone. According to the paper, TCR Vbeta CDR3 sequencing was carried out on 135 peripheral blood samples, which came from more than 40 ophthalmopathy, 80 or so hyperthyroidism and about 17 progressor patients.

This clonotype has at least ten counts. It lacks a known antigen. Base qualities are not recorded, but no much larger clone differs from it by a single base. The CDR3 sequence holds 14 residues, the cysteine and phenylalanine included. The sequence is cut down to CDR3 DNA, 42 bases in frame from base 1. CDR1 is given as SNHLY and CDR2 as FYNNEI, both from the germline V gene. Germline trimming: 8 bases from V, 6 bases from J; junction bases outside gene matches: 10. Amplification of TCR beta CDR3 regions was carried out from RNA transcripts. A first-round RT-PCR of the TCR CDR3 used the HTBI primer set with the Qiagen OneStep RT-PCR kit. Libraries were constructed in a second round of multiplex PCR, after which size selection and purification were performed. Sequencing of the libraries was done on an Illumina HiSeq2000 using paired-end 100 bp reads. Under the source paper's analysis protocol: SOAPnuke was used to process the raw data, throwing out any read that contained adapters or uncalled bases, had a mean Phred below 15, or lacked an exact constant-primer or identifier match. High-quality paired reads were merged using COPE v1.2.5, and each unique nucleotide sequence was defined as a clonotype. MiTCR v1.1 was used to align the clonotypes against IMGT TRBV, TRBD and TRBJ reference segments. Only V-J combinations with frequency above 0.0001, covering about 99% of repertoires, were analysed. The TCS score was defined as F50 (clonal expansion) divided by E x V (chaos), with BLOSUM62-based TCRdist calculated between CDR3 peptides within each V-J. Welch's t-statistics and random forest reduced some 510 V-J features to roughly 13, which were used in a naive Bayes classifier (R e1071). The public reads were quality trimmed at Q25 with fastp and then assembled into clones with MiXCR by TCRdb, keeping productive beta chains. Each entry is one CDR3 protein sequence, shown with its most common DNA and genes. The V and J calls shown here were made by TCRdb, not taken from the authors' results. The sample table holds approximately 600,000 distinct CDR3 sequences, of which about 16% were seen once. The ten largest account for over 3.5% of the sample.

Paper-wide results and their limitations: Most expanded thyroid clonotypes (frequency above 0.001) were also detected in blood, suggesting blood repertoires may reflect thyroid immune responses. During validation, the model predicted progression to ophthalmopathy a median of around 7 months ahead of onset, with approximately 71% sensitivity and about 75% specificity. Ophthalmopathy was separated from stable hyperthyroidism by a 13 V-J signature model, with over 85% sensitivity and roughly 81% specificity obtained in cross-validation and 80%/75% obtained in testing. No statistical method was used to set the sample size in advance, and investigators knew the group allocation.

A patient counted as having stable Graves' hyperthyroidism if no progression to ophthalmopathy occurred over 18 months of follow-up. Hyperthyroidism patients were aged 18 to 65 years and newly diagnosed, with disease duration of less than 2 months. The study excluded patients with uncontrolled infections, other autoimmune diseases, pregnancy or lactation. Clinical symptoms, serum thyroxine and TRAb, thyroid ultrasound, and orbital computed tomography formed the basis for the diagnoses. PBMCs were isolated from more than 8 ml of fresh peripheral blood by Ficoll-Paque density gradient centrifugation. Total RNA was extracted using Trizol reagent, and RNA quality was assessed on an Agilent 2100 Bioanalyzer.

Recombination connected TRBV2 to TRBJ2-7; 10 of the junction bases match TRBD2. This receptor was identified in a woman aged 25 to 45 with Graves' hyperthyroidism. Input material: blood. The base sequence is TGTGCCAGCCTGACACTAGCGGGGTCTGCCGAGCAGTACTTC. This encodes CASLTLAGSAEQYF.